This T cell receptor (beta chain) was captured in a study of OX40 agonist ivuxolimab in advanced cancers. The protocol was immunoSEQ multiplex PCR, while the TCRdb copy is restricted to in-frame clones and leaves out a portion. Of about 11,000 clones detected, around 78% appear once; the ten largest clones hold roughly a fifth. The CDR3 has 15 amino acids. J gave up 7 bases and V 0 bases, and 6 bases lay outside the gene matches. The germline V gene encodes CDR1 KGHSH and CDR2 LQKENI. This chain joins TRBV18 and TRBJ1-3; 7 bases are a match to TRBD1. This receptor was taken from an adult with an advanced solid tumor such as melanoma, head and neck, liver or kidney cancer. Sequencing used CD4+ or CD8+ T cells sorted from blood, obtained in a trial of the OX40 agonist ivuxolimab. The CDR3 here is CASSPPRQGWNTIYF. The CDR3, as DNA: TGTGCCAGCTCACCACCGAGACAGGGCTGGAACACCATATATTTT.